Listed below are T cell receptor beta chains from one sample, sequenced in a study of OX40 agonist ivuxolimab in advanced cancers. Generated by immunoSEQ multiplex PCR, the TCRdb table keeps only in-frame clones and is missing some. The sample has about 40,000 clones, approximately 83% seen once. Sequencing was performed on CD4+ or CD8+ T cells sorted from blood, taken in a trial of the OX40 agonist ivuxolimab. The receptors shown here come from an adult with an advanced solid tumor such as melanoma, head and neck, liver or kidney cancer. Each CDR3 is given with its conserved first and last residue. D genes are given only for firm matches. A row's size may be missing; if present it is once, few, many or a size class.

V: TRBV10-3
D: TRBD1
J: TRBJ1-3
size: few
DNA: TGTGCCACAACGGGACAGTCTGGGGGAAACACCATATATTTT
CDR3: CATTGQSGGNTIYF

V: TRBV4-3
D: -
J: TRBJ2-2
size: -
DNA: TGCGCCAGCAGCCAAGATCTTGGCAACATTAGGACCGGGGAGCTGTTTTTT
CDR3: CASSQDLGNIRTGELFF

V: TRBV28
D: -
J: TRBJ1-1
size: once
DNA: TGTGCCAGCAGTCCCCCCGGGAACACTGAAGCTTTCTTT
CDR3: CASSPPGNTEAFF

V: TRBV7-2
D: -
J: TRBJ1-6
size: medium-sized
DNA: TGTGCCAGCAGCCACCGATCTGGGAGTGATTCACCCCTCCACTTT
CDR3: CASSHRSGSDSPLHF

V: TRBV5-4
D: -
J: TRBJ2-7
size: -
DNA: TGTGCCAGCAGCCCTGGCCGGTCCTACGAGCAGTACTTC
CDR3: CASSPGRSYEQYF

V: TRBV27
D: -
J: TRBJ1-4
size: -
DNA: TGTGCCAGCAGTTTATTAGGTGAAAAACTGTTTTTT
CDR3: CASSLLGEKLFF

V: TRBV9
D: -
J: TRBJ2-2
size: few
DNA: TGTGCCAGCAGCGTAGGGCCTACCCCGAACACCGGGGAGCTGTTTTTT
CDR3: CASSVGPTPNTGELFF

V: TRBV9
D: TRBD1
J: TRBJ2-1
size: few
DNA: TGTGCCAGCAGCAACCGACAGGGTTGGGGCTACAATGAGCAGTTCTTC
CDR3: CASSNRQGWGYNEQFF

V: TRBV7-3
D: TRBD2
J: TRBJ2-5
size: -
DNA: TGTGCCAGCAGCCCGGGAGGGGCTAGCGGGAGGGGGCAAGAGACCCAGTACTTC
CDR3: CASSPGGASGRGQETQYF

V: TRBV25-1
D: TRBD2
J: TRBJ2-2
size: -
DNA: TGTGCCAGCAGTATGGGAGGGATTGCCGGGGAGCTGTTTTTT
CDR3: CASSMGGIAGELFF

V: TRBV7-2
D: TRBD1
J: TRBJ2-1
size: -
DNA: TGTGCCAGCAGCTTACTGGGACAGGGAGATGAGCAGTTCTTC
CDR3: CASSLLGQGDEQFF

V: TRBV2
D: -
J: TRBJ2-1
size: -
DNA: TGTGCCAGCAGCTCCTACAATGAGCAGTTCTTC
CDR3: CASSSYNEQFF

V: TRBV7-2
D: -
J: TRBJ1-5
size: few
DNA: TGTGCCAGCAGCTTGGGTGGGGAATGGCCCCAGCATTTT
CDR3: CASSLGGEWPQHF

V: TRBV5-4
D: -
J: TRBJ2-7
size: -
DNA: TGTGCCACTTGGAGGCCGGAGGAGGACGAGCAGTACTTC
CDR3: CATWRPEEDEQYF

V: TRBV4-2
D: TRBD2
J: TRBJ2-1
size: once
DNA: TGTGCCAGCACCGGCGGGGGGCTAGCGGAGAAGGGGGCCTACAATGAGCAGTTCTTC
CDR3: CASTGGGLAEKGAYNEQFF

V: TRBV14
D: TRBD2
J: TRBJ2-5
size: -
DNA: TGTGCCAGCAGCCGGGAAATCAGCGGGGGCTCCCAGAAGGACCAGTACTTC
CDR3: CASSREISGGSQKDQYF

V: TRBV28
D: -
J: TRBJ1-1
size: -
DNA: TGTGCCACCTGCGGAATCCGAGGGATCTCGCTGAACACTGAAGCTTTCTTT
CDR3: CATCGIRGISLNTEAFF

V: TRBV7-2
D: TRBD2
J: TRBJ2-2
size: -
DNA: TGTGCCAGCAGCTTAGTCGGTAGCGGGAGGAAGACCGGGGAGCTGTTTTTT
CDR3: CASSLVGSGRKTGELFF

V: TRBV27
D: -
J: TRBJ2-7
size: once
DNA: TGTGCCAGCAGTCTCCGGGACACTGTCCAGTACGAGCAGTACTTC
CDR3: CASSLRDTVQYEQYF

V: TRBV6-4
D: -
J: TRBJ2-5
size: -
DNA: TGTGCCAGCATTGCCTTGCCGGGTGCGGTCCAAGAGACCCAGTACTTC
CDR3: CASIALPGAVQETQYF

V: TRBV7-8
D: -
J: TRBJ2-5
size: -
DNA: TGTGCCAGCAGCTGGGACCCCCTTGGGACCCAGTACTTC
CDR3: CASSWDPLGTQYF

V: TRBV7-2
D: -
J: TRBJ2-7
size: -
DNA: TGTGCCAGCAGCTTAGATTGGACAAACTACGAGCAGTACTTC
CDR3: CASSLDWTNYEQYF

V: TRBV2
D: -
J: TRBJ1-1
size: -
DNA: TGTGCCAGCAGTTACCCTACGGACAGAACTGAAGCTTTCTTT
CDR3: CASSYPTDRTEAFF

V: TRBV19
D: -
J: TRBJ2-3
size: -
DNA: TGTGCCAGTAGTATTATTCGGAGCGGAGAAAATACGCAGTATTTT
CDR3: CASSIIRSGENTQYF

V: TRBV5-1
D: -
J: TRBJ1-2
size: -
DNA: TGCGCCAGCAGCCAGGACAGCGGGGTAAGGAATGGCTACACCTTC
CDR3: CASSQDSGVRNGYTF

V: TRBV12-5
D: -
J: TRBJ2-3
size: -
DNA: TGTGCTAGTTCTTGGGGGGACGGAGATACGCAGTATTTT
CDR3: CASSWGDGDTQYF

V: TRBV7-3
D: TRBD2
J: TRBJ2-1
size: -
DNA: TGTGCCAGCAGCTCCACTAGCGGGACCTACAATGAGCAGTTCTTC
CDR3: CASSSTSGTYNEQFF

V: TRBV9
D: -
J: TRBJ1-2
size: -
DNA: TGTGCCAGCAGCCCCCTAGTGGGGGGAGGGATGGAGGGCTACACCTTC
CDR3: CASSPLVGGGMEGYTF

V: TRBV5-6
D: -
J: TRBJ2-3
size: few
DNA: TGTGCCAGCAGCTTGGAGCATCGAAACACAGATACGCAGTATTTT
CDR3: CASSLEHRNTDTQYF

V: TRBV18
D: TRBD1
J: TRBJ1-2
size: -
DNA: TGTGCCAGCTCACGAACACAGGGGGTCTATGGCTACACCTTC
CDR3: CASSRTQGVYGYTF

V: TRBV7-3
D: -
J: TRBJ2-6
size: -
DNA: TGTGCCAGCAGCCCGACGGCCGTTTCTGGGGCCAACGTCCTGACTTTC
CDR3: CASSPTAVSGANVLTF

V: TRBV11-2
D: -
J: TRBJ2-3
size: -
DNA: TGTGCCAGCAGCTTAGCGGCGGGCGGACTAGATACGCAGTATTTT
CDR3: CASSLAAGGLDTQYF

V: TRBV27
D: -
J: TRBJ2-7
size: -
DNA: TGTGCCAGCAGTTTATACCCGGGAAGGGCCTACGAGCAGTACTTC
CDR3: CASSLYPGRAYEQYF

V: TRBV19
D: TRBD1
J: TRBJ1-1
size: once
DNA: TGTGCCAGTAGTCGCAGGGGGGGAGACACTGAAGCTTTCTTT
CDR3: CASSRRGGDTEAFF

V: TRBV30
D: -
J: TRBJ1-4
size: -
DNA: TGTGCCTGGGAGACAGGAGTGGGTGAAAAACTGTTTTTT
CDR3: CAWETGVGEKLFF

V: TRBV19
D: -
J: TRBJ2-4
size: -
DNA: TGTGCCAGCTCGAGTTCCGTGGCCAAAAACATTCAGTACTTC
CDR3: CASSSSVAKNIQYF

V: TRBV18
D: -
J: TRBJ1-1
size: -
DNA: TGTGCCAGCTCACAAGACCAACTGTCTGAAGCTTTCTTT
CDR3: CASSQDQLSEAFF

V: TRBV19
D: TRBD1
J: TRBJ1-1
size: -
DNA: TGTGCCAGTAGTATCAACAGGGGTAGTACTGAAGCTTTCTTT
CDR3: CASSINRGSTEAFF

V: TRBV7-8
D: -
J: TRBJ2-5
size: -
DNA: TGTGCCAGTAAACCCCGGGGAGGTCGGGAGACCCAGTACTTC
CDR3: CASKPRGGRETQYF

V: TRBV28
D: -
J: TRBJ2-1
size: -
DNA: TGTGCCAGCCTTGGGACGGAGTCCTACAATGAGCAGTTCTTC
CDR3: CASLGTESYNEQFF

V: TRBV11-2
D: -
J: TRBJ1-4
size: many
DNA: TGTGCCAGCAGCCCCCCAGGCTGGATTGGAGAAAAACTGTTTTTT
CDR3: CASSPPGWIGEKLFF

V: TRBV4-3
D: -
J: TRBJ2-1
size: -
DNA: TGCGCCAGCAGCCAAGTAGCCGGTTCTATAAAATTCAATGAGCAGTTCTTC
CDR3: CASSQVAGSIKFNEQFF

V: TRBV9
D: TRBD2
J: TRBJ2-1
size: -
DNA: TGTGCCAGCAGCGTAGCGGGACTAGCGGGCTCGGCCTACAATGAGCAGTTCTTC
CDR3: CASSVAGLAGSAYNEQFF